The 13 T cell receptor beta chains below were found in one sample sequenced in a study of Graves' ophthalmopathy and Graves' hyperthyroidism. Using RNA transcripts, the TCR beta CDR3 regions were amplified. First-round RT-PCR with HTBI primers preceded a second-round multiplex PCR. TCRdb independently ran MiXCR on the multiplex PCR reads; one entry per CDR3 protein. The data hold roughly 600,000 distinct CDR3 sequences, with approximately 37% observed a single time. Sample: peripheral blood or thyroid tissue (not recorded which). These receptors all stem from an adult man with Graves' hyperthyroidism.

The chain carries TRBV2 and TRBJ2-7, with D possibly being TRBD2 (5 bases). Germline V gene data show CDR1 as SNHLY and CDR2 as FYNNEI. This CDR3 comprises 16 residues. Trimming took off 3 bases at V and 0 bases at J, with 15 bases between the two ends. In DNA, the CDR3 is TGTGCCAGCAGTGACGGGGTAGGGTTGAGCTCCTACGAGCAGTACTTC. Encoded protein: CASSDGVGLSSYEQYF.

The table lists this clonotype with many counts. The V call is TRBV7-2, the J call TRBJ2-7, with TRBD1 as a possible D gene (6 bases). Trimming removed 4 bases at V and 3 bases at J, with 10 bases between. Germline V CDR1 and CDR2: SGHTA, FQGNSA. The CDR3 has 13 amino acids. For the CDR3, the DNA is TGTGCCAGCAGCTATGACAGGCTCTACGAGCAGTACTTC. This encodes CASSYDRLYEQYF. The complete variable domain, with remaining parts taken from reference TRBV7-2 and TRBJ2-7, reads GAGVSQSPSNKVTEKGKDVELRCDPISGHTALYWYRQSLGQGLEFLIYFQGNSAPDKSGLPSDRFSAERTGGSVSTLTIQRTQQEDSAVYLCASSYDRLYEQYFGPGTRLTVT.

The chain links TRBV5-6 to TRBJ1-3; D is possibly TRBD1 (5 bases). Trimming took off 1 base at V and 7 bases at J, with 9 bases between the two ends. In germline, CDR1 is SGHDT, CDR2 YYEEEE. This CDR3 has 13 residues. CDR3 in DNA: TGTGCCAGCAGCTTGTCAGGGACGAACACCATATATTTT. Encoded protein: CASSLSGTNTIYF.

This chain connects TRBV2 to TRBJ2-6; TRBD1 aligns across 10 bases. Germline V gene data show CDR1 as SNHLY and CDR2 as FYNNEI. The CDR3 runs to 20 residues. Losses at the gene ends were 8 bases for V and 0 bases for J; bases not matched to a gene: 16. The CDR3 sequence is CASANPRDRGFNSGANVLTF. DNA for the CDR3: TGTGCCAGCGCAAACCCGCGGGACAGGGGTTTTAACTCTGGGGCCAACGTCCTGACTTTC.

The CDR3 spells CASSQAGFNQPQHF. In nucleotides, the CDR3 is TGTGCCAGCAGCCAGGCAGGGTTCAACCAGCCCCAGCATTTT. The genes are TRBV7-9 and TRBJ1-5; tentatively, D is TRBD1 (5 bases). V was pared by 5 bases and J by 7 bases, with 15 bases between. The CDR3 has 14 residues. CDR1 is SEHNR, CDR2 FQNEAQ, per germline (reference sequence).

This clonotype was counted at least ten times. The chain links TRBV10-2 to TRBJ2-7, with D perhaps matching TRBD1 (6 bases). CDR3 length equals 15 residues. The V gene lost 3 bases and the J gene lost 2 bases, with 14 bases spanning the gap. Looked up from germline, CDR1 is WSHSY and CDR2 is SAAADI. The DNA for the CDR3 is TGCGCCAGCAGTGACAGGGGAGACGTCACCTACGAGCAGTACTTC. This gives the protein CASSDRGDVTYEQYF.

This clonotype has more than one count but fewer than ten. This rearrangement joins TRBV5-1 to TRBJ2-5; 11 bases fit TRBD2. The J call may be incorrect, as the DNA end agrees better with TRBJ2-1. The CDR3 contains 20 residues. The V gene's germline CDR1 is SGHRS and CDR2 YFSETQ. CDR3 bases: TGCGCCAGCAGCTTGGACCGGACAAGCCACGGGACTAGCGGTTACAATGAGCAGTTCTTC. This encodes CASSLDRTSHGTSGYNEQFF.

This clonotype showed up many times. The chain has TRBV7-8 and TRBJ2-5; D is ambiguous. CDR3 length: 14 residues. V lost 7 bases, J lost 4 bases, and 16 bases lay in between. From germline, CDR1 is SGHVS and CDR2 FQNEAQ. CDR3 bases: TGTGCCAGCAACACAGAATCCTTGGGAGAGACCCAGTACTTC. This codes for CASNTESLGETQYF.

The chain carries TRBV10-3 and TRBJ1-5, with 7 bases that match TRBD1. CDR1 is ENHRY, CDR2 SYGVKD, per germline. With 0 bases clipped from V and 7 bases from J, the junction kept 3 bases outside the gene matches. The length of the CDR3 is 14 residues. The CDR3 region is CAISESDREQPQHF. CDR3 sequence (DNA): TGTGCCATCAGTGAGTCTGACAGGGAACAGCCCCAGCATTTT.

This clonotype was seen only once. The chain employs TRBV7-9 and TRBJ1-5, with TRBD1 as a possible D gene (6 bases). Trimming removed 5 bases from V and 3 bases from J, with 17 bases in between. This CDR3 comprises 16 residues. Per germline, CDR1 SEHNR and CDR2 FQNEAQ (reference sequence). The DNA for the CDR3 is TGTGCCAGCAGCCTAAGATCAGGGGTCGACAATCAGCCCCAGCATTTT. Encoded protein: CASSLRSGVDNQPQHF.

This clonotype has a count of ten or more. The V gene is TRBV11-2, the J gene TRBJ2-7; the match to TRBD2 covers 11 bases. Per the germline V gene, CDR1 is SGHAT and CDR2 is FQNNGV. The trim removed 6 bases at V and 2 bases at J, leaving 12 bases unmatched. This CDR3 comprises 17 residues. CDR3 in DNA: TGTGCCAGCAGAGCTAGCGGGAGGTCACGCTTCACCTACGAGCAGTACTTC. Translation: CASRASGRSRFTYEQYF.

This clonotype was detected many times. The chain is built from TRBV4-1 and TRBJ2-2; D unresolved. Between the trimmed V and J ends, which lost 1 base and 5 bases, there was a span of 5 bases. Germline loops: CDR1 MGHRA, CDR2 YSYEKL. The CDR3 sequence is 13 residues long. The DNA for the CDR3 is TGCGCCAGCAGCCAAGCGAGGACCGGGGAGCTGTTTTTT. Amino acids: CASSQARTGELFF.

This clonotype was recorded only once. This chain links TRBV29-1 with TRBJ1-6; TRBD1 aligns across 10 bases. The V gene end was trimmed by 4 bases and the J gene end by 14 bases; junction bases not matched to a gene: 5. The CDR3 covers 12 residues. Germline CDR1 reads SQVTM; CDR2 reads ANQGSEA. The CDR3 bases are TGCAGCGTTGGGACAGGGGGATCTTCCCTCCACTTT. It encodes CSVGTGGSSLHF. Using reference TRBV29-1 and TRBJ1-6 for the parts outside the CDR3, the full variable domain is SAVISQKPSRDICQRGTSLTIQCQVDSQVTMMFWYRQQPGQSLTLIATANQGSEATYESGFVIDKFPISRPNLTFSTLTVSNMSPEDSSIYLCSVGTGGSSLHFGNGTRLTVT.